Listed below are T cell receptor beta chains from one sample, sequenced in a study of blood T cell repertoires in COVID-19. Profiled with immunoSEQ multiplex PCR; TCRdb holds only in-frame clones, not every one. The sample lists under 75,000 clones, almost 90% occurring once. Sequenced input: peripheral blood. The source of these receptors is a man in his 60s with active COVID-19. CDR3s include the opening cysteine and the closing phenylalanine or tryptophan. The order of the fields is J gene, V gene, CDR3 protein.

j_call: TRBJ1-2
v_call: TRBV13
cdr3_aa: CASSRSPGQLYGYTF

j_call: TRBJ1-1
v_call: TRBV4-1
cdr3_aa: CASSQGDSSTEAFF

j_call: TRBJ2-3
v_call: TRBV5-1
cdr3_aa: CASGTGGILADTQYF

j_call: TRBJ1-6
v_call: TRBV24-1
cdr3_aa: CATSEAGNSPLHF

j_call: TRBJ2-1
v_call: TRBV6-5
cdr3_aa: CASSLGASGDNEQFF

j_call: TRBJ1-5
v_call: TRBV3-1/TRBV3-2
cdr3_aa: CASSLSFGGNQPQHF

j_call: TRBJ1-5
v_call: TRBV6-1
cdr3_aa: CASSEWGVSNQPQHF

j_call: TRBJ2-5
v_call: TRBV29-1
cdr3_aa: CSVQPRDSRYQETQYF

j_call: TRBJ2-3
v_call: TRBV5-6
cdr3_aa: CASSLASGRTDTQYF

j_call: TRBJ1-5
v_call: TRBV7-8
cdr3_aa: CASSSQGQQNQPQHF

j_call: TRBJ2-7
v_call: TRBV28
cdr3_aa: CASSLPFRAPYEQYF

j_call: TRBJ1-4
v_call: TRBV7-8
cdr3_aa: CASSSAREKLFF

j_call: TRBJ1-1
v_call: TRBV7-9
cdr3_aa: CASSSQLGGDTEAFF

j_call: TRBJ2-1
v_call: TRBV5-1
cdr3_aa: CASKEGSGFGAPIEQFF

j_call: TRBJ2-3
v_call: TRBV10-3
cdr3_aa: CAISEPIAGGLGDTQYF

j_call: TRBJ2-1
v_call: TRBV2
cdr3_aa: CASSGRTSGGYNEQFF

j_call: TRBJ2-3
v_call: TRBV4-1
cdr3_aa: CASRLGVSAARSDTQYF

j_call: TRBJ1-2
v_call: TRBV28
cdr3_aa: CASIKAGGDGYTF

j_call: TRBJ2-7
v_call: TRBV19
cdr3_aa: CASSAGDEQYF

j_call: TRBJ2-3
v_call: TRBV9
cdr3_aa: CASSVGVSYTEQYF

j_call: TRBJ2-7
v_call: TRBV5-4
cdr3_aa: CASSLNRGSPNEQYF

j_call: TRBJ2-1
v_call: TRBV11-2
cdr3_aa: CASSLPSFRGGEQFF

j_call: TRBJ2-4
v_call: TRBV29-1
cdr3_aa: CSVGSGSFENIQYF

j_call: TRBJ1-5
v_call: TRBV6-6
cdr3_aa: CASKGTGAGQPQHF

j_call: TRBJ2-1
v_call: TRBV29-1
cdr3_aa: CSSGQGGNEQFF

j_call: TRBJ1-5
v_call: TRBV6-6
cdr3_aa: CASSYIQNNQPQHF

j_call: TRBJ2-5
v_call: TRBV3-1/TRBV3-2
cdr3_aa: CASSPSGGVSETQYF

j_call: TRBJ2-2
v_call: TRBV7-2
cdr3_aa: CASSLGPSGIANTGELFF

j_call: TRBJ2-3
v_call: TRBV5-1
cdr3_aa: CASTAADTQYF

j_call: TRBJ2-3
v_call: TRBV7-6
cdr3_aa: CASSFRPSVLTQYF

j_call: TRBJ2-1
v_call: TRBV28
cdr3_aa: CASSRATGSDEQFF

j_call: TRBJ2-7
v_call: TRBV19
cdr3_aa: CASSAGGQYYEQYF

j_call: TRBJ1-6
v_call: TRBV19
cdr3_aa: CASSREIISSYNSPLHF

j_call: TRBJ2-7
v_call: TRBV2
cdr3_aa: CASMIAGGYEQYF

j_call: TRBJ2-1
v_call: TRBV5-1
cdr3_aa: CASSSRARQSSYNEQFF

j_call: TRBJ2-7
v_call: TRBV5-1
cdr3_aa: CASSSGLAGGPYEQYF

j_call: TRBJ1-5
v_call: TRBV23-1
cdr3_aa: CASRKLDRGQPQHF

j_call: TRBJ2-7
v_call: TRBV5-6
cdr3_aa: CASTHGLATYEQYF

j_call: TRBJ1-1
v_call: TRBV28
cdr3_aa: CASTPAAAGALSAFF

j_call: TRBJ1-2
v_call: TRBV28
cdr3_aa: CASSPPGVLDTF

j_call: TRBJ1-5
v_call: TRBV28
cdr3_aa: CASSLSGRNQPQHF

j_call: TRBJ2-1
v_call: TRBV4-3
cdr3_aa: CASSQEWRLAAYNEQFF

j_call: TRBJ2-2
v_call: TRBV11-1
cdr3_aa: CASSQSRHPGELFF

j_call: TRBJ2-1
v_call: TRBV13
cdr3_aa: CASSLGQGLAGGPTYNEQFF

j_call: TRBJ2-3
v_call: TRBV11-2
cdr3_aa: CASSPIGERGTDTQYF